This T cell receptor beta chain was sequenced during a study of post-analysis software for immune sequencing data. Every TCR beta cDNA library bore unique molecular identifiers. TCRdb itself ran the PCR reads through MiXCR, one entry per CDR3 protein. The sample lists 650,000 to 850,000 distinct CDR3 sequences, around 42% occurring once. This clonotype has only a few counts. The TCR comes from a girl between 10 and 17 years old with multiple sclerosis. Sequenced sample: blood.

CDR3 in DNA: TGCAGCGTTGACAGCGACTATGGCTACACCTTC. Translating it yields CSVDSDYGYTF. The V call is TRBV29-1, the J call TRBJ1-2; D gene unclear. This CDR3 has 11 amino acids. Germline values: CDR1 SQVTM, CDR2 ANQGSEA. Trimming removed 3 bases from V and 3 bases from J, with 5 bases in between.